This T cell receptor (beta chain) emerged from a study of blood T cell repertoires in COVID-19. At the level of the study: Acute and convalescent COVID-19 samples came from the United States, Italy and Spain. PBMCs, B-cell-depleted T cells, or T cells were the source of the cDNA or gDNA that made up the material.

Authors' data handling: Scientists estimated how many nucleated cells there were by amplifying reference gene primers. The repertoire was sequenced with immunoSEQ multiplex PCR; TCRdb's copy has only in-frame clones and lacks some. V and J calls and clone size are copied from that table; D and trimming were computed from the DNA. This table holds around 200,000 clones, almost 90% found once. The V gene end was trimmed by 4 bases and the J gene end by 10 bases; junction bases not matched to a gene: 5. CDR1 is LGHDT and CDR2 is YNNKEL in the germline V gene (reference sequence). The length of the CDR3 is 12 residues.

The source is a man over 45 with acute or convalescent COVID-19. V is TRBV3-1 (or the pseudogene TRBV3-2) and J is TRBJ1-1; 8 bases fit TRBD1. Sequenced: peripheral blood. CDR3 in DNA: TGTGCCAGCAGCCGAGGACAGGGCGTAGCTTTCTTT. This codes for CASSRGQGVAFF.